The 18 T cell receptor beta chains presented below share a single source sample, sequenced in a study of vaccination and CD4 T cells after COVID-19. The Oncomine TCR Beta short-read assay was applied to DNA of cultured CD4+ T cells. In TCRdb, the PCR reads were re-called with MiXCR into one record per CDR3 protein. The sample holds under 20,000 distinct CDR3 sequences, over 60% seen once. Their antigen targets remain unknown. This sample's treatment: approximately 9-day PBMC culture with coronavirus spike peptide pools or control peptides (ViraFEST assay). Sequences were derived from CD4+ T cells from blood, cultured in vitro, sampled after SARS-CoV-2 vaccination. Receptors were obtained from a human donor who received a COVID-19 vaccine.

The CDR3 DNA sequence: TGTGCCACCAGTGCCCAGCCTAACTATGGCTACACCTTC. Translating it yields CATSAQPNYGYTF. The chain combines TRBV24-1 with TRBJ1-2; no firm D call. Trimming removed 5 bases at V and 0 bases at J, with 6 bases between. The CDR3 length is 13 residues. Germline loops: CDR1 KGHDR, CDR2 SFDVKD.

The rearrangement links TRBV29-1 to TRBJ1-1; unclear D gene. The CDR3 spans 13 residues. V was shortened by 4 bases and J by 0 bases, with 9 bases between the two germline ends. Germline assignment: CDR1 SQVTM and CDR2 ANQGSEA. In nucleotides, the CDR3 is TGCAGCGTTGCATTGGGTTTGAACACTGAAGCTTTCTTT. Translation gives CSVALGLNTEAFF.

This rearrangement joins TRBV24-1 to TRBJ1-5; 7 bases align to TRBD1. Per germline, CDR1 KGHDR and CDR2 SFDVKD. Trimming took 11 bases from V and 5 from J; bases not matched to a gene: 11. This CDR3 comprises 14 residues. The CDR3 region is CASGRQGGHQPQHF. The CDR3 DNA reads TGTGCCAGCGGAAGACAGGGTGGGCATCAGCCCCAGCATTTT.

The rearrangement links TRBV11-2 to TRBJ1-2, with TRBD1 matching 7 bases. J was trimmed by 8 bases and V by 0 bases; bases with no gene match: 12. The CDR3 runs 16 residues. Germline CDR1 SGHAT, CDR2 FQNNGV. CDR3 residues: CASSLEGDRVPGGYTF. CDR3 in DNA: TGTGCCAGCAGCTTAGAGGGAGACAGGGTCCCGGGGGGCTACACCTTC. The full variable domain, in which reference TRBV11-2 and TRBJ1-2 provide the parts outside the CDR3, is EAGVAQSPRYKIIEKRQSVAFWCNPISGHATLYWYQQILGQGPKLLIQFQNNGVVDDSQLPKDRFSAERLKGVDSTLKIQPAKLEDSAVYLCASSLEGDRVPGGYTFGSGTRLTVV.

This rearrangement joins TRBV20-1 to TRBJ2-1, with 9 bases lining up with TRBD2. The germline CDR1 and CDR2 sequences are DFQATT and SNEGSKA (reference sequence). This CDR3 region has 15 residues. The trim removed 1 base at V and 5 bases at J, leaving 6 bases unmatched. The CDR3 region has the DNA TGCAGTGCTAGAGTGCCAGCGGGGGGAGACAATGAGCAGTTCTTC. Translation gives CSARVPAGGDNEQFF.

The chain employs TRBV7-2 and TRBJ2-3, with unresolved D. The CDR3 contains 13 residues. Per germline, CDR1 SGHTA and CDR2 FQGNSA. V shed 5 bases and J shed 0 bases, with 6 bases lying between them. CDR3 residues: CASSVPSTDTQYF. CDR3 coding DNA: TGTGCCAGCAGCGTTCCTAGCACAGATACGCAGTATTTT.

This clonotype showed up just once. The chain couples TRBV7-6 to TRBJ1-1; D might be TRBD1 (5 bases). CDR3 length: 13 amino acids. V was cut by 5 bases and J by 4 bases, with 11 bases left in between. CDR1 is SGHVS, CDR2 FNYEAQ, per germline. The CDR3 DNA reads TGTGCCAGCAGCGCCAGGGTTGGCACTGAAGCTTTCTTT. The encoded protein is CASSARVGTEAFF. The full variable domain, its missing parts supplied by reference TRBV7-6 and TRBJ1-1, is GAGVSQSPRYKVTKRGQDVALRCDPISGHVSLYWYRQALGQGPEFLTYFNYEAQQDKSGLPNDRFSAERPEGSISTLTIQRTEQRDSAMYRCASSARVGTEAFFGQGTRLTVV.

The rearrangement joins TRBV6-1 to TRBJ1-6; D not certain. The CDR3 runs 15 residues. Germline assignment: CDR1 MNHNS and CDR2 SASEGT. The germline V and J ends were trimmed by 7 bases and 4 bases, with 14 bases remaining between them. The CDR3 DNA sequence: TGTGCCAGCACCCAAAGGCCCGGTTATAATTCACCCCTCCACTTT. This codes for CASTQRPGYNSPLHF.

The V gene is TRBV7-9, the J gene TRBJ2-2; TRBD1 or TRBD2 may be the D gene (7 bases each). The CDR3 has 16 amino acids. Germline V gene sequence: CDR1 SEHNR, CDR2 FQNEAQ (reference sequence). Trimming removed 0 bases at V and 6 bases at J, with 14 bases between. The DNA for the CDR3 is TGTGCCAGCAGCTTAGCGGGAGGGGGCTCGTCCGGGGAGCTGTTTTTT. As protein: CASSLAGGGSSGELFF. Looking up the rest from reference TRBV7-9 and TRBJ2-2 gives the full variable domain: DTGVSQNPRHKITKRGQNVTFRCDPISEHNRLYWYRQTLGQGPEFLTYFQNEAQLEKSRLLSDRFSAERPKGSFSTLEIQRTEQGDSAMYLCASSLAGGGSSGELFFGEGSRLTVL.

The chain has TRBV24-1 and TRBJ1-1, with 10 bases identical to TRBD1. Germline V lookup: CDR1 KGHDR, CDR2 SFDVKD. The CDR3 has 16 amino acids. Trimming cost V 2 bases and J 8 bases; bases outside gene matches: 10. The CDR3 DNA reads as TGTGCCACCAGTGATTGGCCGGGACAGGGGAGGATAGAAGCTTTCTTT. It is translated as CATSDWPGQGRIEAFF.

The chain uses TRBV10-2 and TRBJ2-2; D is uncertain. The length of the CDR3 is 13 residues. Germline values: CDR1 WSHSY, CDR2 SAAADI. The ends were cut back, 6 bases at V and 4 bases at J, with 9 bases in the middle. The CDR3 reads CASRTYRTGELFF. CDR3 nucleotides: TGCGCCAGCAGAACCTACCGCACCGGGGAGCTGTTTTTT.

V and J are TRBV2 and TRBJ1-2, with a weak D call TRBD1 (6 bases). V was pared by 4 bases and J by 8 bases, with 14 bases between. The CDR3 contains 13 residues. Germline assignment: CDR1 SNHLY and CDR2 FYNNEI. CDR3 sequence reads: CASSVQGIGGYTF. CDR3 sequence (DNA): TGTGCCAGCAGTGTACAGGGAATCGGGGGCTACACCTTC.

The V gene is TRBV19, the J gene TRBJ1-1; D may be TRBD1 (5 bases). The CDR3 extends over 13 amino acids. Germline CDR1 is LNHDA and CDR2 is SQIVND (reference sequence). The ends were cut back, 6 bases at V and 4 bases at J, with 12 bases in the middle. CDR3 in amino acids: CASSTLRGTEAFF. Here the CDR3 DNA reads TGTGCCAGTAGCACTCTGAGGGGCACTGAAGCTTTCTTT.

V usage is TRBV24-1 and J usage is TRBJ1-5, with 7 bases lining up with TRBD1. CDR3 length: 13 residues. Germline CDR1 reads KGHDR; CDR2 reads SFDVKD. The V and J ends lost 2 bases and 10 bases, in that order; junction bases with no gene match: 4. The CDR3 region has the DNA TGTGCCACCAGTGATTGGGGGGACAGCCCCCAGCATTTT. Its protein is CATSDWGDSPQHF.

The rearrangement links TRBV10-2 to TRBJ1-2; D call uncertain. CDR3 size: 15 residues. The ends were cut back, 7 bases at V and 2 bases at J, with 17 bases in the middle. The V gene's germline CDR1 is WSHSY and CDR2 SAAADI. CDR3 DNA sequence: TGCGCCAGCAACAGCCCTGAGAGAAAGAACTATGGCTACACCTTC. It codes for CASNSPERKNYGYTF.

The rearrangement links TRBV29-1 to TRBJ2-4; a weak D match, TRBD1 (5 bases). Germline values: CDR1 SQVTM, CDR2 ANQGSEA. V lost 4 bases and J 6 bases, leaving 22 bases between the germline ends. The CDR3 is 16 amino acids. CDR3 sequence (DNA): TGCAGCGTTGTCGTTCAGGGTGATGGATATGGAAACATTCAGTACTTC. Translated, it gives CSVVVQGDGYGNIQYF.

The chain is built from TRBV30 and TRBJ1-2; no clear D. The germline CDR1 and CDR2 sequences are GTSNPN and SVGIG (reference sequence). CDR3 length: 15 amino acids. V lost 8 bases, J lost 8 bases, and 27 bases lay in between. The DNA for the CDR3 is TGTGCCCGTCTTCCCGCAGGCCTTAGCCTCGGAGGCTACACCTTC. Amino acids: CARLPAGLSLGGYTF.

The gene calls are TRBV18 and TRBJ1-5; no clear D. The ends were cut back, 2 bases at V and 6 bases at J, with 8 bases in the middle. Germline CDR1 reads KGHSH; CDR2 reads LQKENI. This CDR3 is built from 13 residues. The CDR3 DNA reads as TGTGCCAGCTCACCATCGATAAGTCAGCCCCAGCATTTT. Translated: CASSPSISQPQHF.